Listed here is a single TCR beta chain. Its target is unknown. The CDR3 is 19 amino acids. The germline V gene encodes CDR1 SGHNT and CDR2 YYREEE (reference sequence). V gave up 4 bases and J gave up 8 bases; unmatched junction bases: 23. This entry comes from a study of T cell responses to AZD1222 COVID-19 vaccine. Whole-study findings and limits: Spike regions recognized by vaccine-associated CD4 TCRs spanned the protein, led by 160-218 and 743-854. Donors, mostly white British, included more females; clonal diversity was possibly underestimated.

The data were produced by immunoSEQ multiplex PCR, yet TCRdb's version contains in-frame clones alone and is incomplete. In the table there are approximately 180,000 clones, just under 95% of which are singletons. This specimen was peripheral blood, taken 28 days after the second dose of the MenACWY control vaccine. The sequence came from an adult who received the MenACWY meningococcal vaccine as a control. The rearrangement links TRBV5-4 to TRBJ1-4; 7 bases fit TRBD1. The DNA of the CDR3 is TGTGCCAGCAGCGCCGACAGGGAGGGTTATTATTGCCTGTTGGAAAAACTGTTTTTT. Encoded protein: CASSADREGYYCLLEKLFF.